The next 29 T cell receptor beta chains were all read from a single sample in a study of identical twins. TCRdb reprocessed the 5' RACE reads via MiXCR and lists one record per CDR3 protein. This table holds around 960,000 distinct CDR3 sequences, roughly an eighth found once. The same sample was also studied in work on yellow fever vaccine responses in identical twins.

The source material was PBMCs. These receptors all stem from a young woman in good health.

The chain is built from TRBV5-1 and TRBJ2-3; D unresolved. The CDR3 totals 13 residues. V was shortened by 3 bases and J by 6 bases, with 11 bases between the two germline ends. Germline lookup yields CDR1 SGHRS and CDR2 YFSETQ. CDR3 amino acids: CASSWLLRDTQYF. The CDR3 region has the DNA TGCGCCAGCAGCTGGTTGTTGAGGGATACGCAGTATTTT.

The table lists this clonotype with a few counts. The chain has TRBV28 and TRBJ1-4; 8 bases are a match to TRBD1. The trim removed 8 bases at V and 8 bases at J, leaving 16 bases unmatched. CDR1 and CDR2 from the germline V gene are MDHEN and SYDVKM. The CDR3 has 16 amino acids. This CDR3 reads CASGSYSGDRFEKLFF. The DNA for the CDR3 is TGTGCCAGCGGGTCTTATAGCGGGGACAGGTTCGAAAAACTGTTTTTT.

This clonotype turned up a few times. The rearrangement uses TRBV12-3 or TRBV12-4 and TRBJ2-2, with TRBD2 matching 7 bases. The trim removed 2 bases at V and 0 bases at J, leaving 6 bases unmatched. The CDR3 loop spans 17 amino acids. CDR3 sequence reads: CASSLYWGRANTGELFF. For the CDR3, the DNA is TGTGCCAGCAGTTTATACTGGGGGAGGGCGAACACCGGGGAGCTGTTTTTT.

This clonotype was recorded a few times. The chain recombines TRBV3-1 with TRBJ2-5, with 10 nucleotides matching TRBD2. Germline V gives CDR1 LGHDT, CDR2 YNNKEL (reference sequence). V lost 3 bases, J lost 3 bases, and 7 bases stayed unmatched. The CDR3 is made up of 16 amino acids. CDR3 in amino acids: CASSHKGLASKETQYF. The DNA for the CDR3 is TGTGCCAGCAGCCACAAGGGACTAGCGTCAAAAGAGACCCAGTACTTC.

The chain employs TRBV20-1 and TRBJ1-2; possible D gene TRBD1, 5 bases. Between the trimmed V and J ends, which lost 6 bases and 5 bases, there was a span of 16 bases. Germline CDR1 is DFQATT and CDR2 is SNEGSKA (reference sequence). The CDR3 extends over 13 amino acids. The CDR3 nucleotides are TGCAGTGCCCCGCCGGGACGGCAGTATGGCTACACCTTC. Translating gives CSAPPGRQYGYTF.

V usage is TRBV5-1 and J usage is TRBJ1-1; a possible D gene is TRBD1 (6 bases). The CDR3 extends over 14 amino acids. The V gene lost 4 bases and the J gene lost 1 base, with 11 bases spanning the gap. Germline V CDR1 and CDR2: SGHRS, YFSETQ. The CDR3, as DNA: TGCGCCAGCAGCCCGCAGGACAGGAACACTGAAGCTTTCTTT. It encodes CASSPQDRNTEAFF.

There are many counts of this clonotype. The CDR3 loop is CASGRSSYNEQFF. The CDR3 DNA reads as TGTGCCAGCGGCCGGAGCTCCTACAATGAGCAGTTCTTC. The chain carries TRBV6-1 and TRBJ2-1; D not resolved. CDR3 length equals 13 residues. V lost 8 bases, J lost 0 bases, and 8 bases lay in between. Germline CDR1 MNHNS, CDR2 SASEGT.

This sequence joins TRBV20-1 and TRBJ2-1, with D perhaps assigned TRBD1 or TRBD2 (5 bases each). The V end lost 6 bases, the J end lost 4 bases, and 16 bases lay between the germline ends. Germline CDR1 and CDR2: DFQATT and SNEGSKA (reference sequence). The CDR3 runs to 14 residues. CDR3 residues: CSARGYGEYNEQFF. CDR3 in DNA: TGCAGTGCAAGGGGTTACGGGGAGTACAATGAGCAGTTCTTC.

The rearrangement uses TRBV4-1 and TRBJ2-3, with 7 bases fitting TRBD1. Germline V gene data show CDR1 as MGHRA and CDR2 as YSYEKL. V lost 1 base and J lost 5; bases outside the gene matches: 3. The CDR3 is made up of 14 amino acids. CDR3 region: CASSQVGQQDTQYF. The CDR3 DNA is TGCGCCAGCAGCCAAGTGGGACAGCAAGATACGCAGTATTTT.

This clonotype was observed many times. This chain connects TRBV28 to TRBJ2-7, with D perhaps TRBD1 (5 bases). This CDR3 is 14 amino acids long. The germline V and J ends were trimmed by 3 bases and 2 bases, with 11 bases remaining between them. Germline V lookup: CDR1 MDHEN, CDR2 SYDVKM. In DNA, the CDR3 is TGTGCCAGCAGTTTCGCCGGACAAGCCTACGAGCAGTACTTC. Translating it yields CASSFAGQAYEQYF.

The CDR3 DNA reads TGTGCCAGCAGCCCAGGGACTAGCGGGAGACTTGGCAATGAGCAGTTCTTC. This sequence encodes CASSPGTSGRLGNEQFF. The chain recombines TRBV7-7 with TRBJ2-1, with 14 nucleotides matching TRBD2. Unmatched junction bases numbered 9, after V lost 5 bases and J lost 6 bases. Looked up from germline, CDR1 is SSHAT and CDR2 is FNYEAQ (reference sequence). The CDR3 runs to 17 residues.

This clonotype was recorded a few times. The chain uses TRBV5-1 and TRBJ1-1; D unresolved. V lost 0 bases, J lost 1 base, and 10 bases lay in between. Per the germline V gene, CDR1 is SGHRS and CDR2 is YFSETQ. The CDR3 runs to 15 residues. The CDR3, as DNA: TGCGCCAGCAGCTTGGCCCCCGACGGGAACACTGAAGCTTTCTTT. Translating gives CASSLAPDGNTEAFF.

Only a few counts were recorded for this clonotype. The chain links TRBV7-2 to TRBJ2-3; 8 bases line up with TRBD2. The J segment lost 0 bases and the V segment lost 4 bases, leaving 3 bases of the junction unmatched. The CDR3 consists of 15 residues. CDR1 is SGHTA, CDR2 FQGNSA, per germline. Written as DNA, the CDR3 is TGTGCCAGCAGCTGGACTAGCTCTAGCACAGATACGCAGTATTTT. It is translated as CASSWTSSSTDTQYF. Complete variable domain (other parts from reference TRBV7-2 and TRBJ2-3): GAGVSQSPSNKVTEKGKDVELRCDPISGHTALYWYRQSLGQGLEFLIYFQGNSAPDKSGLPSDRFSAERTGGSVSTLTIQRTQQEDSAVYLCASSWTSSSTDTQYFGPGTRLTVL.

The chain is built from TRBV29-1 and TRBJ2-5; D gene unclear. The germline V gene encodes CDR1 SQVTM and CDR2 ANQGSEA. Trimming cost V 5 bases and J 4 bases, with 11 bases left between them. There are 12 residues in the CDR3. The CDR3 sequence is CSVQETGETQYF. CDR3 nucleotide sequence: TGCAGCGTTCAGGAGACGGGAGAGACCCAGTACTTC.

J is TRBJ1-1 and V is TRBV7-3, with D possibly matching TRBD1 (5 bases). Trimming left V 4 bases short and J 5 bases short, with 11 bases between. Germline values: CDR1 SGHTA, CDR2 FQGTGA. The CDR3 sequence is 13 residues long. The chain's CDR3 is CASSSQWGTEAFF. DNA of the CDR3: TGTGCCAGCAGCTCCCAATGGGGGACTGAAGCTTTCTTT. Looking up the rest from reference TRBV7-3 and TRBJ1-1 gives the full variable domain: GAGVSQTPSNKVTEKGKYVELRCDPISGHTALYWYRQSLGQGPEFLIYFQGTGAADDSGLPNDRFFAVRPEGSVSTLKIQRTERGDSAVYLCASSSQWGTEAFFGQGTRLTVV.

The genes are TRBV3-1 and TRBJ2-2; 7 nucleotides match TRBD1. The CDR3 extends over 15 amino acids. From germline, CDR1 is LGHDT and CDR2 YNNKEL (reference sequence). V shed 4 bases and J 1 base; nucleotides not matched to a gene: 3. The DNA of the CDR3 is TGTGCCAGCAGCCGGGACAGATGGAACACCGGGGAGCTGTTTTTT. Translation gives CASSRDRWNTGELFF.

The chain employs TRBV5-1 and TRBJ2-3; 8 bases are a match to TRBD2. CDR1 is SGHRS, CDR2 YFSETQ, per germline. After removal of 2 bases from V and 0 bases from J, the junction contained 5 bases not matched to a gene. The CDR3 runs to 16 residues. CDR3 nucleotide sequence: TGCGCCAGCAGCTTTACTAGCGGAGGGAGCACAGATACGCAGTATTTT. It is translated as CASSFTSGGSTDTQYF.

This clonotype was seen only a few times. This chain joins TRBV5-1 and TRBJ2-3, with 13 bases matching TRBD2. Germline assignment: CDR1 SGHRS and CDR2 YFSETQ. The V gene end was trimmed by 5 bases and the J gene end by 9 bases; junction bases not matched to a gene: 9. The CDR3 totals 15 residues. The CDR3 is CASSHTSGGAPTQYF. The CDR3 bases are TGCGCCAGCAGTCATACTAGCGGGGGGGCCCCGACGCAGTATTTT.

The chain uses TRBV11-2 and TRBJ2-1, with D possibly matching TRBD1 (7 bases). The CDR3 runs 16 residues. Germline V gene data show CDR1 as SGHAT and CDR2 as FQNNGV. V was cut by 5 bases and J by 0 bases, with 14 bases left in between. Written as DNA, the CDR3 is TGTGCCAGCAGCCAGGGGGGCTATGGCTCCTACAATGAGCAGTTCTTC. Translation gives CASSQGGYGSYNEQFF.

The rearrangement joins TRBV20-1 to TRBJ2-7, with TRBD2 as a possible D gene (5 bases). CDR1 is DFQATT and CDR2 is SNEGSKA in the germline V gene (reference sequence). This CDR3 has 13 residues. The V end lost 5 bases, the J end lost 2 bases, and 13 bases lay between the germline ends. The CDR3 is CSAREQSAYEQYF. DNA of the CDR3: TGCAGTGCTCGGGAACAGTCAGCCTACGAGCAGTACTTC.

This chain joins TRBV20-1 and TRBJ2-7, with D possibly being TRBD2 (6 bases). CDR1 and CDR2 (germline): DFQATT, SNEGSKA (reference sequence). The CDR3 has 14 amino acids. V lost 3 bases to trimming and J lost 0 bases, with 12 bases between them. This CDR3 reads CSASGRGHSYEQYV. In DNA form, the CDR3 reads TGCAGTGCTAGTGGGCGGGGCCACTCCTACGAGCAGTACGTC.

This clonotype was observed many times. The gene calls are TRBV12-3 or TRBV12-4 and TRBJ1-5; D gene ambiguous. This CDR3 is built from 13 residues. The V end was cut by 3 bases, the J end by 5 bases, with 8 bases between. The CDR3 is CASSFGSYQPQHF. CDR3 sequence (DNA): TGTGCCAGCAGTTTTGGCAGCTATCAGCCCCAGCATTTT.

The genes are TRBV7-2 and TRBJ2-3, with TRBD2 as a possible D gene (6 bases). Germline CDR1 SGHTA, CDR2 FQGNSA. The CDR3 has 16 residues. V lost 2 bases and J lost 6, with 18 bases in between. CDR3 sequence reads: CASSLRAGTVTDTQYF. CDR3 nucleotide sequence: TGTGCCAGCAGCTTAAGAGCCGGGACTGTCACTGATACGCAGTATTTT.

This clonotype has a handful of counts. This chain connects TRBV20-1 to TRBJ2-5; 9 bases line up with TRBD1. Trimming took 5 bases from V and 5 from J; bases not matched to a gene: 12. This CDR3 region has 15 residues. The germline gives CDR1 DFQATT, CDR2 SNEGSKA (reference sequence). The CDR3 is CSAFGQGLSWETQYF. CDR3 coding DNA: TGCAGTGCTTTTGGACAGGGGCTGAGTTGGGAGACCCAGTACTTC.

This clonotype was recorded many times. V usage is TRBV7-9 and J usage is TRBJ2-7; D remains ambiguous. V lost 5 bases, J lost 2 bases, and 13 bases lay in between. CDR1 is SEHNR, CDR2 FQNEAQ, per germline (reference sequence). This CDR3 has 14 residues. Here the CDR3 reads CASSDFRVPYEQYV. CDR3 nucleotides: TGTGCCAGCAGCGATTTTAGGGTTCCCTACGAGCAGTACGTC.

This clonotype was seen a few times. The V call is TRBV2, the J call TRBJ1-5; D ambiguous. The CDR3 consists of 14 residues. V was trimmed by 4 bases and J by 9 bases, leaving 16 bases between them. The germline gives CDR1 SNHLY, CDR2 FYNNEI. The CDR3 DNA sequence: TGTGCCAGCAGTGGAAGAGGACCGGGAGGGCCCCAGCATTTT. Encoded protein: CASSGRGPGGPQHF.

This clonotype showed up just a few times. V usage is TRBV18 and J usage is TRBJ2-6; 10 bases line up with TRBD1. The CDR3 runs 18 residues. Germline CDR1 KGHSH, CDR2 LQKENI. J gave up 0 bases and V 3 bases, and 5 bases lay outside the gene matches. The CDR3 loop reads CASSPVTGGHSGANVLTF. Here the CDR3 DNA reads TGTGCCAGCTCACCGGTGACAGGGGGCCACTCTGGGGCCAACGTCCTGACTTTC.

The V call is TRBV10-3, the J call TRBJ2-1, with 13 bases lining up with TRBD2. The CDR3 has 14 amino acids. Germline CDR1 reads ENHRY; CDR2 reads SYGVKD. Trimming cost V 10 bases and J 9 bases; bases outside gene matches: 9. The CDR3 protein is CATTTSGGAGEQFF. DNA for the CDR3: TGTGCCACCACCACTAGCGGGGGGGCCGGTGAGCAGTTCTTC.

The rearrangement links TRBV15 to TRBJ2-7; tentative D call: TRBD1 (6 bases). From germline, CDR1 is LNHNV and CDR2 YYDKDF (reference sequence). V dropped 5 bases and J dropped 0 bases, with 11 bases sitting between them. CDR3 length: 14 amino acids. The CDR3 sequence: CATSLETGSYEQYF. DNA for the CDR3: TGTGCCACCAGCCTCGAGACAGGCTCCTACGAGCAGTACTTC.